What follows are 32 T cell receptor beta chains derived from one specimen sequenced in a study of monozygotic twins with inflammatory bowel disease. Following a re-call of the 5' RACE reads, TCRdb has one entry per CDR3 protein and lacks DNA. The sample includes around 370,000 distinct CDR3 sequences. Sample: blood. Receptor source: a human donor with ulcerative colitis or Crohn's disease, or a healthy co-twin of an affected twin (not recorded which).

The rearrangement joins TRBV12-3 or TRBV12-4 to TRBJ2-1; with no DNA, the TCRdb D assignment of TRBD2 cannot be verified. The CDR3 runs 15 residues. CDR3 in amino acids: CASRTGTSPYNEQFF.

V usage is TRBV11-1 and J usage is TRBJ1-2; the D call from TCRdb, TRBD1, cannot be confirmed without DNA. The CDR3 is 18 residues long. Germline V gene data show CDR1 as SGHAT and CDR2 as FQDESV (reference sequence). CDR3 amino acids: CASSLIIVWTVVNYGYTF.

The chain employs TRBV2 and TRBJ2-3. The CDR3 extends over 12 amino acids. Germline CDR1 reads SNHLY; CDR2 reads FYNNEI. The CDR3 here is CASSMERDTQYF.

The J gene is TRBJ2-7, the V gene TRBV14; TCRdb proposes TRBD2, but this gene call is untestable without DNA. This CDR3 has 21 amino acids. Germline CDR1 is SGHDN and CDR2 is FVKESK. This CDR3 is CASSQEPWNTQALGLPYEQYF. The full variable domain, completed using reference TRBV14 and TRBJ2-7, is EAGVTQFPSHSVIEKGQTVTLRCDPISGHDNLYWYRRVMGKEIKFLLHFVKESKQDESGMPNNRFLAERTGGTYSTLKVQPAELEDSGVYFCASSQEPWNTQALGLPYEQYFGPGTRLTVT.

V gene TRBV5-5 combines with J gene TRBJ1-2; TCRdb names TRBD1, which stays unverified in the absence of DNA. The CDR3 is 15 residues long. Germline CDR1 reads SGHKS; CDR2 reads YYEKEE (reference sequence). The CDR3 sequence: CASSSWSTGGWGYTF. The whole variable domain, remainder taken from reference TRBV5-5 and TRBJ1-2, is DAGVTQSPTHLIKTRGQQVTLRCSPISGHKSVSWYQQVLGQGPQFIFQYYEKEERGRGNFPDRFSARQFPNYSSELNVNALLLGDSALYLCASSSWSTGGWGYTFGSGTRLTVV.

The rearrangement links TRBV20-1 to TRBJ1-6; TCRdb's D call, TRBD1, is unchecked because there is no DNA. This CDR3 comprises 15 residues. Germline V gene sequence: CDR1 DFQATT, CDR2 SNEGSKA (reference sequence). The CDR3 spells CSARRTGPYNSPLHF.

V is TRBV6-5 and J is TRBJ2-7; TCRdb returns TRBD1, unconfirmable since there is no DNA. The CDR3 spans 15 residues. Per the germline V gene, CDR1 is MNHEY and CDR2 is SVGAGI. The CDR3 loop reads CASSYMRGGTYEQYF.

This sequence joins TRBV4-3 and TRBJ2-1; with no DNA, the TCRdb D assignment of TRBD1 cannot be verified. Germline V gene lookup returns CDR1 LGHNA and CDR2 YSLEER. CDR3 length: 17 amino acids. Here the CDR3 reads CASSQERAGGVYNEQFF.

The chain recombines TRBV10-3 with TRBJ2-7; the D call from TCRdb, TRBD1, cannot be confirmed without DNA. CDR1 is ENHRY and CDR2 is SYGVKD in the germline V gene. This CDR3 region has 17 residues. CDR3 amino acids: CAWRTRDRASINYEQYF.

The chain joins TRBV7-2 to TRBJ1-3; TCRdb gives TRBD1 as the D gene, but with no DNA this cannot be confirmed. In germline, CDR1 is SGHTA, CDR2 FQGNSA. The CDR3 consists of 17 residues. The CDR3 sequence is CASSLQPPGRTGNTIYF.

This sequence joins TRBV9 and TRBJ2-7; TCRdb designates TRBD1, a call that cannot be tested without DNA. The CDR3 is 14 amino acids. Germline V gene data show CDR1 as SGDLS and CDR2 as YYNGEE. The CDR3: CASSVTTGGYEQYF.

The V gene is TRBV12-3 or TRBV12-4, the J gene TRBJ2-2; the D gene TCRdb calls, TRBD2, cannot be checked with no DNA. This CDR3 region has 14 residues. The CDR3 loop reads CASSLLEGTGELFF.

The rearrangement joins TRBV6-2 or TRBV6-3 to TRBJ2-2. The CDR3 covers 14 residues. Germline CDR1 and CDR2: MNHEY and SVGEGT. CDR3 sequence: CASSYSNSAGELFF.

The gene calls are TRBV3-1 and TRBJ1-2; TCRdb indicates TRBD1, and absent DNA this call remains unverified. The CDR3 has 15 amino acids. Germline V gives CDR1 LGHDT, CDR2 YNNKEL (reference sequence). CDR3 region: CASSQGRGSRYGYTF.

CDR3 region: CASTSRGDYTF. The chain carries TRBV6-5 and TRBJ1-2; the D call from TCRdb, TRBD1, cannot be confirmed without DNA. CDR3 length: 11 amino acids. Germline CDR1 is MNHEY and CDR2 is SVGAGI.

This sequence joins TRBV6-2 or TRBV6-3 and TRBJ2-5. Germline V gene lookup returns CDR1 MNHEY and CDR2 SVGEGT. This CDR3 comprises 12 residues. CDR3 in amino acids: CASSYSRETQYF.

The chain has TRBV20-1 and TRBJ2-2; TCRdb's D gene call, TRBD2, goes unchecked for lack of DNA. Germline CDR1 reads DFQATT; CDR2 reads SNEGSKA (reference sequence). This CDR3 contains 16 residues. The CDR3 sequence: CSANRLAGGHTGELFF.

The gene calls are TRBV7-9 and TRBJ1-6; TCRdb's assignment of TRBD1 cannot be checked, as there is no DNA. The CDR3 contains 15 residues. CDR1 is SEHNR and CDR2 is FQNEAQ in the germline V gene (reference sequence). CDR3 sequence: CASSSRADRNSPLHF.

The rearrangement links TRBV6-6 to TRBJ1-4; TCRdb calls TRBD1, which cannot be checked without DNA. The CDR3 has 13 residues. The germline gives CDR1 MNHNY, CDR2 SVGAGI (reference sequence). CDR3 in amino acids: CASSGSTNEKLFF.

The chain employs TRBV9 and TRBJ1-2; absent DNA, TCRdb's TRBD1 call cannot be checked. The CDR3 consists of 15 residues. Germline V gene sequence: CDR1 SGDLS, CDR2 YYNGEE. This CDR3 is CASSTWDTGNYGYTF. Supplemented by reference TRBV9 and TRBJ1-2, the full variable domain reads DSGVTQTPKHLITATGQRVTLRCSPRSGDLSVYWYQQSLDQGLQFLIQYYNGEERAKGNILERFSAQQFPDLHSELNLSSLELGDSALYFCASSTWDTGNYGYTFGSGTRLTVV.

The chain joins TRBV6-2 or TRBV6-3 to TRBJ2-1; the D call from TCRdb, TRBD2, cannot be confirmed without DNA. The CDR3 has 11 amino acids. Germline values: CDR1 MNHEY, CDR2 SVGEGT. The CDR3 region is CASSSGTRQFF.

V gene TRBV11-3 combines with J gene TRBJ2-7; TCRdb picks TRBD1, but there is no DNA to check that call. The germline V gene has CDR1 SGHNT and CDR2 YENEEA. The CDR3 runs to 13 residues. The CDR3 protein is CASGMGQAYEQYF.

The V call is TRBV6-1, the J call TRBJ2-7; TCRdb's assignment of TRBD1 cannot be checked, as there is no DNA. The CDR3 sequence is 15 residues long. Looked up from germline, CDR1 is MNHNS and CDR2 is SASEGT. The CDR3 loop reads CASRMLRDRGYEQYF.

The chain carries TRBV20-1 and TRBJ2-7; lacking DNA, the TRBD1 call made by TCRdb goes unchecked. The germline gives CDR1 DFQATT, CDR2 SNEGSKA (reference sequence). This CDR3 is 12 amino acids long. The CDR3 reads CSATGQGNEQYF.

The chain links TRBV5-1 to TRBJ1-4; the TCRdb call, TRBD1, lacks DNA for checking. Germline values: CDR1 SGHRS, CDR2 YFSETQ. This CDR3 has 16 residues. CDR3 region: CASSLALGTGDEKLFF.

The chain joins TRBV7-6 to TRBJ2-3; TCRdb calls TRBD2, which cannot be checked without DNA. This CDR3 has 16 residues. Germline CDR1 is SGHVS and CDR2 is FNYEAQ. The CDR3 loop is CASSLGTSGTGGTQYF.

V and J are TRBV6-5 and TRBJ2-7; the D gene TCRdb calls, TRBD1, cannot be checked with no DNA. This CDR3 has 16 residues. Germline CDR1 and CDR2: MNHEY and SVGAGI. The CDR3 loop is CASSYSGRGSSYEQYF.

The gene calls are TRBV7-6 and TRBJ2-5; TCRdb's D call, TRBD1, is unchecked because there is no DNA. The CDR3 is 16 residues long. Per the germline V gene, CDR1 is SGHVS and CDR2 is FNYEAQ. This CDR3 is CASSLALWDPEETQYF. Drawing the rest from reference TRBV7-6 and TRBJ2-5, the complete variable domain is GAGVSQSPRYKVTKRGQDVALRCDPISGHVSLYWYRQALGQGPEFLTYFNYEAQQDKSGLPNDRFSAERPEGSISTLTIQRTEQRDSAMYRCASSLALWDPEETQYFGPGTRLLVL.

V gene TRBV12-5 combines with J gene TRBJ2-4; TCRdb reports TRBD1, a call that lacks DNA to check it against. Germline loops: CDR1 LGHNT, CDR2 FRNRAP. This CDR3 has 14 amino acids. The CDR3 loop is CASGLGQGNDIQYF.

The chain is built from TRBV5-1 and TRBJ2-7; without DNA, the TCRdb call of TRBD2 cannot be checked. Per germline, CDR1 SGHRS and CDR2 YFSETQ. There are 18 residues in the CDR3. This chain's CDR3 is CASSSRLADLLKTYEQYF.

The gene calls are TRBV5-1 and TRBJ2-3; TCRdb's D call, TRBD1, is unchecked because there is no DNA. The CDR3 runs to 15 residues. Germline lookup yields CDR1 SGHRS and CDR2 YFSETQ. The CDR3 is CASSTRQDSTDTQYF.

V usage is TRBV18 and J usage is TRBJ2-6; lacking DNA, the TRBD1 call made by TCRdb goes unchecked. This CDR3 is 20 amino acids long. Looked up from germline, CDR1 is KGHSH and CDR2 is LQKENI. This chain's CDR3 is CASSPLVQGYGPSGANVLTF.